Below, 11 T cell receptor beta chains from the same sample are listed, as sequenced in a study of OX40 agonist ivuxolimab in advanced cancers. Using immunoSEQ multiplex PCR, the repertoire was profiled, and TCRdb retains in-frame clones only, with some absent. The sample lists fewer than 70,000 clones; around 77% were seen once. The starting material was CD4+ or CD8+ T cells sorted from blood, obtained in a trial of the OX40 agonist ivuxolimab. These receptors were taken from an adult with an advanced solid tumor such as melanoma, head and neck, liver or kidney cancer.

This clone has just a few counts. One end of the junction does not line up with germline, which may come from a read error. This chain connects TRBV13 to TRBJ2-2, with D perhaps matching TRBD1 or TRBD2 (5 bases each). In germline, CDR1 is PRHDT, CDR2 FYEKMQ (reference sequence). This CDR3 region has 15 residues. CDR3 in DNA: TGTGCCAGCAGGGAAGGGACCGCGAAGACCGGGGAGCTGTTTTTT. It translates to CASREGTAKTGELFF.

This sequence joins TRBV5-1 and TRBJ2-7; a possible D gene is TRBD1 (5 bases). This CDR3 spans 13 amino acids. In germline, CDR1 is SGHRS, CDR2 YFSETQ. The V and J ends lost 7 bases and 5 bases respectively, with 16 bases between them. The CDR3 spells CASRKNQGNEQYF. CDR3 sequence (DNA): TGCGCCAGCCGGAAAAACCAGGGCAACGAGCAGTACTTC. Combining the CDR3 with reference TRBV5-1 and TRBJ2-7 gives the whole variable domain KAGVTQTPRYLIKTRGQQVTLSCSPISGHRSVSWYQQTPGQGLQFLFEYFSETQRNKGNFPGRFSGRQFSNSRSEMNVSTLELGDSALYLCASRKNQGNEQYFGPGTRLTVT.

The CDR3 here is CASSLGEGLFYEQYF. As DNA, the CDR3 is TGTGCCAGCAGCTTAGGGGAGGGCCTTTTCTACGAGCAGTACTTC. The gene calls are TRBV7-2 and TRBJ2-7, with 7 bases that match TRBD2. The germline V gene has CDR1 SGHTA and CDR2 FQGNSA. This CDR3 is built from 15 residues. With 1 base clipped from V and 3 bases from J, the junction kept 6 bases outside the gene matches.

V and J are TRBV7-2 and TRBJ1-1; D is unresolved. V lost 1 base, J lost 4 bases, and 13 bases lay in between. Germline CDR1 reads SGHTA; CDR2 reads FQGNSA. CDR3 length: 15 residues. CDR3: CASSLGGGTSTEAFF. DNA for the CDR3: TGTGCCAGCAGCTTAGGAGGCGGCACGAGCACTGAAGCTTTCTTT. Complete variable domain (other parts from reference TRBV7-2 and TRBJ1-1): GAGVSQSPSNKVTEKGKDVELRCDPISGHTALYWYRQSLGQGLEFLIYFQGNSAPDKSGLPSDRFSAERTGGSVSTLTIQRTQQEDSAVYLCASSLGGGTSTEAFFGQGTRLTVV.

The chain's CDR3 is CASSLGTAAYNEQFF. In nucleotides, the CDR3 is TGTGCCAGCAGCCTCGGGACCGCGGCCTACAATGAGCAGTTCTTC. The chain has TRBV14 and TRBJ2-1; perhaps D is TRBD1 or TRBD2 (5 bases each). Germline V gene sequence: CDR1 SGHDN, CDR2 FVKESK. The CDR3 is 15 residues long. Trimming removed 4 bases at V and 2 bases at J, with 12 bases between.

This clone was picked up one time. V gene TRBV7-2 combines with J gene TRBJ1-2; D perhaps matches TRBD1 (6 bases). Germline V gives CDR1 SGHTA, CDR2 FQGNSA. The V end was cut by 5 bases, the J end by 1 base, with 14 bases between. The CDR3 consists of 15 residues. CDR3 sequence: CASSPGGGLNYGYTF. CDR3 sequence (DNA): TGTGCCAGCAGCCCCGGGGGGGGGCTTAACTATGGCTACACCTTC.

The V and J genes are TRBV2 and TRBJ1-1, with TRBD1 matching over 7 bases. This CDR3 region has 13 residues. Germline V CDR1 and CDR2: SNHLY, FYNNEI. With V trimmed by 7 bases and J by 2 bases, 4 bases remained unmatched. CDR3 in amino acids: CASTWDSNTEAFF. Here the CDR3 DNA reads TGTGCCAGCACTTGGGACAGCAACACTGAAGCTTTCTTT.

In this sample, this clone is medium-sized. The identical CDR3 is also encoded by other nucleotide sequences in the sample. The rearrangement links TRBV2 to TRBJ2-7, with TRBD1 as a possible D gene (6 bases). V lost 3 bases and J lost 0, with 9 bases in between. The CDR3 consists of 14 residues. In germline, CDR1 is SNHLY, CDR2 FYNNEI. CDR3 sequence (DNA): TGTGCCAGCAGTGAGAACAGGGACTCCTACGAGCAGTACTTC. It specifies CASSENRDSYEQYF.

The chain employs TRBV28 and TRBJ1-5, with TRBD1 as a possible D gene (5 bases). CDR1 MDHEN and CDR2 SYDVKM come from the germline V gene. V gave up 7 bases and J gave up 7 bases, with 17 bases separating them. CDR3 length: 14 amino acids. The CDR3 DNA is TGTGCCAGCACCCCCAGCAGGGCGCGACAGCCCCAGCATTTT. Protein sequence: CASTPSRARQPQHF.

V and J are TRBV10-3 and TRBJ2-7; 8 nucleotides align to TRBD1. CDR1 is ENHRY and CDR2 is SYGVKD in the germline V gene. The CDR3 length is 15 residues. Losses at the gene ends were 0 bases for V and 7 bases for J; bases not matched to a gene: 8. The CDR3 nucleotides are TGTGCCATCAGTGAGTCAGACAGGGGAGGTTGGGAGCAGTACTTC. Its translation: CAISESDRGGWEQYF.

This clone was counted only a few times. This chain connects TRBV18 to TRBJ1-2; perhaps TRBD1 as D (5 bases). With 4 bases removed from V and 5 bases from J, the gap between germline ends came to 14 bases. The CDR3 covers 14 residues. Germline loops: CDR1 KGHSH, CDR2 LQKENI. CDR3 bases: TGTGCCAGCTCACAGACGGGGGAGTTGTATGGCTACACCTTC. It yields the protein CASSQTGELYGYTF. Using reference TRBV18 and TRBJ1-2 for the parts outside the CDR3, the full variable domain is NAGVMQNPRHLVRRRGQEARLRCSPMKGHSHVYWYRQLPEEGLKFMVYLQKENIIDESGMPKERFSAEFPKEGPSILRIQQVVRGDSAAYFCASSQTGELYGYTFGSGTRLTVV.